This TCR beta chain was documented in a study of T-cell memory formation after mild COVID-19. Study as a whole: TCR clusters showed largely donor specificity. Study-level findings and limits: Later expanders leaned toward CD4+, whereas clones contracting from day 15 to 85 were balanced CD4/CD8. Shrinking CD4+ clones resided mostly in CM and EM, and CD8+ ones in EMRA.

CDR1 is DFQATT and CDR2 is SNEGSKA in the germline V gene (reference sequence). The germline V and J ends were trimmed by 1 base and 0 bases, with 7 bases remaining between them. There are 14 residues in the CDR3. TCRalpha and TCRbeta libraries used 5'RACE with constant-segment primers and UMIs. Using its own MiXCR run on the 5' RACE reads, TCRdb lists one record per CDR3 protein. The data hold 350,000 to 500,000 distinct CDR3 sequences, with more than 15% observed a single time. This clonotype has ten or more counts. The antigen is unknown. The TCR sequence derives from a man younger than 30 who had mild COVID-19 (a few samples of this study predate the infection). Cell type and time point are not known. The sequenced material came from PBMCs or a T cell subset sorted from them (not recorded which). The genes are TRBV20-1 and TRBJ1-3; D is uncertain. The CDR3 protein is CSARAEYSGNTIYF. In DNA, the CDR3 is TGCAGTGCTAGAGCTGAGTACTCTGGAAACACCATATATTTT.